This TCR beta chain was sequenced during a study of Ad26.COV2.S vaccination and SARS-CoV-2 variants. Trimming left V 5 bases short and J 4 bases short, with 12 bases between. The CDR3 length is 13 residues. Germline V CDR1 and CDR2: MDHEN, SYDVKM. Clones were read by immunoSEQ multiplex PCR, and TCRdb kept only the in-frame ones, dropping some. This sample has under 150,000 clones, with 75% to 90% found just once. This TCR derives from a human donor who had recovered from COVID-19. The material sequenced was peripheral blood, taken after recovery from COVID-19. V and J are TRBV28 and TRBJ2-7; D is unclear. The CDR3 region has the DNA TGTGCCAGCAGTACCACCGGGCCTTACGAGCAGTACTTC. Encoded protein: CASSTTGPYEQYF.